This T cell receptor (beta chain) emerged from a study of T cell responses to AZD1222 COVID-19 vaccine. Clones were read by immunoSEQ multiplex PCR, and TCRdb kept only the in-frame ones, dropping some. The sample contains fewer than 200,000 clones, roughly nine tenths of which appear only once. Germline V lookup: CDR1 SGHNT, CDR2 YYREEE (reference sequence). The V gene end was trimmed by 4 bases and the J gene end by 7 bases; junction bases not matched to a gene: 8. There are 14 residues in the CDR3. This sequence joins TRBV5-4 and TRBJ1-1; 9 bases agree with TRBD1. The source material was peripheral blood, sampled on day 0 of AZD1222 vaccination. This receptor was taken from an adult in good health. CDR3 loop: CASSPDRGLLEAFF. For the CDR3, the DNA is TGTGCCAGCAGCCCGGACAGGGGCCTTCTTGAAGCTTTCTTT.